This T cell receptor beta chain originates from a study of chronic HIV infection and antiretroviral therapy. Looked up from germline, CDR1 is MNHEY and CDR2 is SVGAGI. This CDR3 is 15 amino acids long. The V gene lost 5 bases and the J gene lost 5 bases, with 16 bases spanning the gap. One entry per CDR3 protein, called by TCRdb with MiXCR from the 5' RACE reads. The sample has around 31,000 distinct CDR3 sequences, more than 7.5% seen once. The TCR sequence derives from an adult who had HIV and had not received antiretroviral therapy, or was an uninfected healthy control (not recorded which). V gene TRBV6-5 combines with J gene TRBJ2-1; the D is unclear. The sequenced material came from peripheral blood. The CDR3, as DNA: TGTGCCAGCAGTCCCGTCCGGATAGCAGACAATGAGCAGTTCTTC. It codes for CASSPVRIADNEQFF.